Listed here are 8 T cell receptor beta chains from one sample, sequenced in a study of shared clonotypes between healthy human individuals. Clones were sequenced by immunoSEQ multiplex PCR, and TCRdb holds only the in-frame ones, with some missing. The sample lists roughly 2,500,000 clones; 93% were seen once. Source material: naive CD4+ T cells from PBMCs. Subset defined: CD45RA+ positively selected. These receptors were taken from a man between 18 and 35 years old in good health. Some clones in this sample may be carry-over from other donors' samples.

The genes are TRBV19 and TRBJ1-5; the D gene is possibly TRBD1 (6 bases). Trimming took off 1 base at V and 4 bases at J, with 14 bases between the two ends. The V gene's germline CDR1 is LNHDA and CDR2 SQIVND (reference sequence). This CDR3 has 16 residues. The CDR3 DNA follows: TGTGCCAGTAGTATAGTTCCAGGGGTTACGAATCAGCCCCAGCATTTT. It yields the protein CASSIVPGVTNQPQHF.

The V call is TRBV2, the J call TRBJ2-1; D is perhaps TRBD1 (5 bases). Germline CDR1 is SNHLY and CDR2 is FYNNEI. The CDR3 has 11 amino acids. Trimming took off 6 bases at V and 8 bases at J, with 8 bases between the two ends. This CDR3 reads CASRTEDEQFF. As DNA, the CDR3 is TGTGCCAGCAGGACAGAGGATGAGCAGTTCTTC.

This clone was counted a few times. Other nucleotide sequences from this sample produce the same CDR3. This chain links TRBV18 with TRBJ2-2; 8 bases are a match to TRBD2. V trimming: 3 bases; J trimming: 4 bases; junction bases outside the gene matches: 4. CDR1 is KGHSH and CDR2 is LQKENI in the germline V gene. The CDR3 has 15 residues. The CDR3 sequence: CASSPPSGFTGELFF. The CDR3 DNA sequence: TGTGCCAGCTCACCGCCTAGCGGGTTCACCGGGGAGCTGTTTTTT.

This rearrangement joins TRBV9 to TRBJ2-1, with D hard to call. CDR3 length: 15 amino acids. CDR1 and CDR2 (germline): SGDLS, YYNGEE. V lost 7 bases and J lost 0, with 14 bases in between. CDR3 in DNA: TGTGCCAGCGAGCGAGGCGACCTCTCCTACAATGAGCAGTTCTTC. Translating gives CASERGDLSYNEQFF.

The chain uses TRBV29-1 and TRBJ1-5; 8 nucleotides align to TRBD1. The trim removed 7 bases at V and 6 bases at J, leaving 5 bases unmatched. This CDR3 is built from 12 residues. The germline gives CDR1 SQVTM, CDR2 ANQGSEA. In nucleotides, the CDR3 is TGCAGCGCACGACAGGGGAGTCAGCCCCAGCATTTT. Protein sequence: CSARQGSQPQHF.

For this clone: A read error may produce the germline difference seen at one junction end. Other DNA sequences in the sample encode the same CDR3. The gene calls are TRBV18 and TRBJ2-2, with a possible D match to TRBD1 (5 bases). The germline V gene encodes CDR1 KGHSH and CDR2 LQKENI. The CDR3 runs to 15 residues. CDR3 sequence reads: CASSPQVPGTGELFF. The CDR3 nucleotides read TGTGCCAGCTCTCCACAGGTGCCAGGCACCGGGGAGCTGTTTTTT.

In DNA, the CDR3 is TGCGCCAGCAGCTGGACTAGCGGGGCTCACGAGCAGTACTTC. It yields the protein CASSWTSGAHEQYF. This chain connects TRBV5-1 to TRBJ2-7; 12 positions match TRBD2. The germline gives CDR1 SGHRS, CDR2 YFSETQ. CDR3 length equals 14 residues. V lost 3 bases, J lost 5 bases, and 3 bases stayed unmatched.

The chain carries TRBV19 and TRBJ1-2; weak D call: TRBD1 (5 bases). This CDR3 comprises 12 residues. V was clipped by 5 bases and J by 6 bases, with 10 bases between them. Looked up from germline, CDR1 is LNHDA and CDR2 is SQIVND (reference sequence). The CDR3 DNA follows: TGTGCCAGTAGTCCCCGGGGGAATGGCTACACCTTC. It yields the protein CASSPRGNGYTF.